One and the same sample provided the 14 T cell receptor beta chains below, sequenced in a study of identical twins. TCRdb ran MiXCR on the 5' RACE reads and lists one entry per CDR3 protein. The sample holds fewer than 900,000 distinct CDR3 sequences; 15% to 20% are singletons and the top ten take over 10%. The sample was also reused in another study, on T cells expressing NK-cell markers.

Material for sequencing was PBMCs. These receptors came from a woman between 18 and 30 years old in good health.

This clonotype was counted a few times. The chain couples TRBV9 to TRBJ1-1; TRBD1 is a possible D gene (5 bases). CDR3 length: 14 amino acids. Germline-derived CDR1 and CDR2 are SGDLS and YYNGEE. V was clipped by 4 bases and J by 2 bases, with 12 bases between them. The CDR3: CASSSRQTNTEAFF. The CDR3 bases are TGTGCCAGCAGCTCCCGACAGACAAACACTGAAGCTTTCTTT.

The rearrangement links TRBV6-6 to TRBJ1-5; D is uncertain. Germline CDR1 and CDR2: MNHNY and SVGAGI (reference sequence). Trimming cost V 2 bases and J 6 bases, with 8 bases left between them. The CDR3 has 13 amino acids. This CDR3 is CASSYPLGQPQHF. CDR3 sequence (DNA): TGTGCCAGCAGTTACCCCCTCGGTCAGCCCCAGCATTTT.

The V call is TRBV29-1, the J call TRBJ2-7; D is possibly TRBD1 (6 bases). The CDR3 contains 13 residues. V was cut by 7 bases and J by 6 bases, with 19 bases left in between. Germline CDR1 SQVTM, CDR2 ANQGSEA. The CDR3 spells CSALTGRVSEQYF. CDR3 nucleotides: TGCAGCGCACTGACAGGTAGAGTCAGCGAGCAGTACTTC.

The V call is TRBV2, the J call TRBJ2-3; D unclear. Per the germline V gene, CDR1 is SNHLY and CDR2 is FYNNEI. V was shortened by 7 bases and J by 6 bases, with 23 bases between the two germline ends. The CDR3 consists of 16 residues. The CDR3 DNA sequence: TGTGCCAGCACGGCGGAGTGGAAAGGTGCAACGGATACGCAGTATTTT. Its protein is CASTAEWKGATDTQYF.

This clonotype occurred a few times. The chain has TRBV18 and TRBJ2-3; D is ambiguous. Deletions cut 6 bases from V and 8 bases from J, with 9 bases between. CDR1 is KGHSH, CDR2 LQKENI, per germline. There are 11 residues in the CDR3. The CDR3 reads CASSTPGTQYF. The CDR3 DNA reads as TGTGCCAGCTCGACTCCCGGTACGCAGTATTTT.

The V and J genes are TRBV4-1 and TRBJ2-3; the match to TRBD2 covers 7 bases. Germline-derived CDR1 and CDR2 are MGHRA and YSYEKL. The V and J ends lost 0 bases and 4 bases, in that order; junction bases with no gene match: 7. The CDR3 is 16 residues long. CDR3 sequence: CASSQDLAAAPDTQYF. The CDR3 DNA is TGCGCCAGCAGCCAAGACCTAGCGGCGGCCCCAGATACGCAGTATTTT.

This chain joins TRBV6-2 or TRBV6-3 and TRBJ2-1, with D perhaps assigned TRBD1 or TRBD2 (6 bases each). Germline values: CDR1 MNHEY, CDR2 SVGEGT. This CDR3 comprises 14 residues. The V end was cut by 8 bases, the J end by 9 bases, with 20 bases between. CDR3 nucleotides: TGTGCCAGCTATGCCTCGGGGGCGCACACTGAGCAGTTCTTC. Translation: CASYASGAHTEQFF.

The table lists this clonotype with a few counts. The chain employs TRBV20-1 and TRBJ2-3; the D gene is possibly TRBD1 (5 bases). V shed 0 bases and J shed 8 bases, with 9 bases lying between them. The CDR3 consists of 12 residues. Germline V gene lookup returns CDR1 DFQATT and CDR2 SNEGSKA (reference sequence). CDR3: CSARDQGSTQYF. Written as DNA, the CDR3 is TGCAGTGCTAGAGATCAGGGAAGTACGCAGTATTTT.

The gene calls are TRBV12-3 or TRBV12-4 and TRBJ1-1; D unresolved. The CDR3 has 15 residues. Trimming took off 3 bases at V and 1 base at J, with 12 bases between the two ends. CDR3 amino acids: CASSFGVGANTEAFF. In DNA form, the CDR3 reads TGTGCCAGCAGTTTCGGTGTCGGTGCGAACACTGAAGCTTTCTTT.

In nucleotides, the CDR3 is TGTGCCAGCAGCGCTCGACAGCTAAACACTGAAGCTTTCTTT. Translating gives CASSARQLNTEAFF. The chain recombines TRBV9 with TRBJ1-1; tentatively, D is TRBD1 (5 bases). The CDR3 runs to 14 residues. Trimming cost V 3 bases and J 2 bases, with 11 bases left between them. The germline V gene has CDR1 SGDLS and CDR2 YYNGEE. The entire variable domain, with the rest obtained from reference TRBV9 and TRBJ1-1, is as follows: DSGVTQTPKHLITATGQRVTLRCSPRSGDLSVYWYQQSLDQGLQFLIQYYNGEERAKGNILERFSAQQFPDLHSELNLSSLELGDSALYFCASSARQLNTEAFFGQGTRLTVV.

This clonotype was found a few times. The genes are TRBV6-1 and TRBJ1-2; 8 bases are shared with TRBD1. CDR3 length: 14 residues. The ends lost 6 bases at V and 8 bases at J; junction bases unmatched: 11. Germline V lookup: CDR1 MNHNS, CDR2 SASEGT. The DNA for the CDR3 is TGTGCCAGCAGCTGGACAGGGCCTAGGGACGGCTACACCTTC. Translation: CASSWTGPRDGYTF.

In this sample, this clonotype turned up a few times. V and J are TRBV12-3 or TRBV12-4 and TRBJ2-7; tentative D call: TRBD2 (7 bases). The CDR3 loop spans 15 amino acids. V was clipped by 1 base and J by 2 bases, with 12 bases between them. The chain's CDR3 is CASSLVGGGTYEQYF. CDR3 sequence (DNA): TGTGCCAGCAGTTTAGTAGGGGGAGGGACCTACGAGCAGTACTTC.

This clonotype appeared a few times. The chain couples TRBV20-1 to TRBJ2-3; unclear D gene. This CDR3 is built from 12 residues. Germline loops: CDR1 DFQATT, CDR2 SNEGSKA (reference sequence). The V end was cut by 6 bases, the J end by 4 bases, with 11 bases between. In DNA form, the CDR3 reads TGCAGTGCCGCCGGTGGCGCAGATACGCAGTATTTT. Amino acid sequence: CSAAGGADTQYF.

The V call is TRBV10-1, the J call TRBJ1-1; D gene uncertain. The CDR3 extends over 15 amino acids. CDR1 is WNHNN, CDR2 SYGVQD, per germline (reference sequence). Trimming pared 2 bases from V and 4 bases from J, leaving 14 bases between. The CDR3 here is CASSEGWLGSTEAFF. The DNA for the CDR3 is TGCGCCAGCAGTGAGGGTTGGCTGGGGAGCACTGAAGCTTTCTTT.